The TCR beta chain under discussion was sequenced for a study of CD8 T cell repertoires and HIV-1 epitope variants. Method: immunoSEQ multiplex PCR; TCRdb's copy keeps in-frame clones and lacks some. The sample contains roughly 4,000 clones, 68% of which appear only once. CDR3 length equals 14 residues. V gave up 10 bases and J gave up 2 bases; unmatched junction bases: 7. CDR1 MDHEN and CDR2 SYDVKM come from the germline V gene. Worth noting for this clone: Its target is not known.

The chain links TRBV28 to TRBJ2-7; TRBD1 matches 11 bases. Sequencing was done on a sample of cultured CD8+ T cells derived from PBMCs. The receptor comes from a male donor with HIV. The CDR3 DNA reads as TGTGCCATCTCGGACAGGGGGCTTCCCTACGAGCAGTACTTC. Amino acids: CAISDRGLPYEQYF.